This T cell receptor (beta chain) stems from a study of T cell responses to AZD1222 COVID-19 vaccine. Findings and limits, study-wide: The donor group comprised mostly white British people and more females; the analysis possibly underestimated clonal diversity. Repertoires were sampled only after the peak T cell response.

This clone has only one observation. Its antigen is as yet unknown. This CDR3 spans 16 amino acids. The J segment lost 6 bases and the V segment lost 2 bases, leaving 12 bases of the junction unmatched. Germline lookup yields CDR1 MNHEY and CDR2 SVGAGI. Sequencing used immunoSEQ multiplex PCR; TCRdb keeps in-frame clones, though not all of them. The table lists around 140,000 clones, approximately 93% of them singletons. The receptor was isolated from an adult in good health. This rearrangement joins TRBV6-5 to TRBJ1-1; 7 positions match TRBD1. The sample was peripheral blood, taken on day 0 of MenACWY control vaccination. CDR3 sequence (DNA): TGTGCCAGCAGTTACCTCCGGGACAGAGGGAGTGCTGAAGCTTTCTTT. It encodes CASSYLRDRGSAEAFF.